This T cell receptor beta chain was obtained from a study of cytomegalovirus exposure and HLA in healthy donors. PCR employed 60 Vbeta and 13 Jbeta primers. The protocol was immunoSEQ multiplex PCR, while the TCRdb copy is restricted to in-frame clones and leaves out a portion. The sample lists some 150,000 clones; around three quarters were seen once. The germline gives CDR1 MNHNY, CDR2 SVGAGI (reference sequence). Trimming stripped 0 bases from V and 3 bases from J, with 11 bases between. The CDR3 is 15 amino acids. In its sample, this clone was seen a few times. Its target is not known. Broader study findings: With high specificity and sensitivity, the classifier reportedly diagnosed cytomegalovirus status. Reports indicate that TCR beta sequences accurately predicted the HLA-A and HLA-B alleles of most subjects. With later analysis, a missense DCLRE1C variant became linked to TCR beta V- and J-gene trimming. About 90% or about 30% of the time was how often most TCR beta V segments were productive, according to an earlier analysis.

The sequenced sample consisted of PBMCs. The V and J genes are TRBV6-6 and TRBJ2-5, with a weak D call TRBD1 (6 bases). The source is a man aged 40-55 years in good health and CMV-seronegative. The CDR3, as DNA: TGTGCCAGCAGTTACTCGGGGACAACTAAAGAGACCCAGTACTTC. It specifies CASSYSGTTKETQYF.